Listed here are 24 T cell receptor beta chains from one sample, sequenced in a study of cytomegalovirus exposure and HLA in healthy donors. Amplification used 60 Vbeta primers and 13 Jbeta primers. The protocol was immunoSEQ multiplex PCR, while the TCRdb copy is restricted to in-frame clones and leaves out a portion. The repertoire holds about 130,000 clones, with approximately 83% as singletons. Sequencing was done on a sample of PBMCs. The source is a girl aged 2 to 9 in good health and CMV-seronegative.

V is TRBV30 and J is TRBJ2-5, with D possibly matching TRBD1 (5 bases). V was cut by 3 bases and J by 4 bases, with 9 bases left in between. The CDR3 length is 12 residues. The germline CDR1 and CDR2 sequences are GTSNPN and SVGIG (reference sequence). CDR3 loop: CAWRQGPETQYF. The CDR3 DNA sequence: TGTGCCTGGAGGCAGGGTCCAGAGACCCAGTACTTC.

The chain links TRBV4-2 to TRBJ2-3; 8 nucleotides agree with TRBD1. CDR3 length: 15 amino acids. CDR1 and CDR2 from the germline V gene are LGHNA and YNFKEQ. Trimming at V came to 1 base and at J to 0 bases, leaving 0 bases not matched to a gene. CDR3 region: CASSQGQGSTDTQYF. The CDR3 DNA follows: TGTGCCAGCAGCCAAGGACAGGGGAGCACAGATACGCAGTATTTT.

The V call is TRBV19, the J call TRBJ2-1; 10 nucleotides match TRBD2. CDR3 length: 15 amino acids. Germline assignment: CDR1 LNHDA and CDR2 SQIVND (reference sequence). The V gene end was trimmed by 3 bases and the J gene end by 7 bases; junction bases not matched to a gene: 6. The CDR3 region is CASSMQRGGWNEQFF. In DNA, the CDR3 is TGTGCCAGTAGTATGCAGCGGGGGGGATGGAATGAGCAGTTCTTC.

This clone is a singleton in its sample. The CDR3 DNA sequence: TGTGCCAGTACAAATGGCAGGGCGAATACGCAGTATTTT. Protein: CASTNGRANTQYF. J is TRBJ2-3 and V is TRBV19, with D tentatively TRBD1 (5 bases). Germline V gene sequence: CDR1 LNHDA, CDR2 SQIVND (reference sequence). V was shortened by 7 bases and J by 7 bases, with 15 bases between the two germline ends. The CDR3 is 13 amino acids.

In this sample, this clone turned up once. The chain uses TRBV6-5 and TRBJ2-7, with D maybe TRBD1 (6 bases). Germline loops: CDR1 MNHEY, CDR2 SVGAGI. V was trimmed by 2 bases and J by 3 bases, leaving 11 bases between them. The CDR3 runs 14 residues. The CDR3 loop reads CASSYGQGLYEQYF. The CDR3 nucleotides are TGTGCCAGCAGTTACGGCCAGGGGCTCTACGAGCAGTACTTC.

The chain is built from TRBV7-9 and TRBJ1-1, with a possible D match to TRBD1 (6 bases). With 1 base removed from V and 4 bases from J, the gap between germline ends came to 7 bases. Germline-derived CDR1 and CDR2 are SEHNR and FQNEAQ (reference sequence). The CDR3 is 13 residues long. CDR3: CASSLDRATEAFF. CDR3 nucleotides: TGTGCCAGCAGCTTAGACAGGGCCACTGAAGCTTTCTTT. Based on the CDR3 plus reference TRBV7-9 and TRBJ1-1, the full variable domain is DTGVSQNPRHKITKRGQNVTFRCDPISEHNRLYWYRQTLGQGPEFLTYFQNEAQLEKSRLLSDRFSAERPKGSFSTLEIQRTEQGDSAMYLCASSLDRATEAFFGQGTRLTVV.

The chain is built from TRBV10-2 and TRBJ2-3; D remains unclear. Germline V gene lookup returns CDR1 WSHSY and CDR2 SAAADI. There are 16 residues in the CDR3. V gave up 3 bases and J gave up 0 bases, with 13 bases separating them. The CDR3 is CASSDLVALSTDTQYF. Written as DNA, the CDR3 is TGCGCCAGCAGTGACCTCGTGGCTCTTAGCACAGATACGCAGTATTTT.

The rearrangement joins TRBV5-6 to TRBJ1-2; weak D call: TRBD1 (6 bases). V lost 4 bases and J 4 bases, leaving 17 bases between the germline ends. CDR1 and CDR2 from the germline V gene are SGHDT and YYEEEE. This CDR3 is built from 15 residues. CDR3 nucleotide sequence: TGTGCCAGCAGCCTTATAGGTGACAGGATCTATGGCTACACCTTC. It specifies CASSLIGDRIYGYTF.

The chain carries TRBV27 and TRBJ1-5, with 7 bases that match TRBD1. V lost 0 bases to trimming and J lost 0 bases; unmatched junction nucleotides: 2. This CDR3 is 16 amino acids long. Germline CDR1 and CDR2: MNHEY and SMNVEV (reference sequence). The CDR3 bases are TGTGCCAGCAGTTTATCTGGGACAGTTAGCAATCAGCCCCAGCATTTT. The encoded protein is CASSLSGTVSNQPQHF.

The V call is TRBV30, the J call TRBJ1-1, with D possibly matching TRBD1 (5 bases). Germline CDR1 is GTSNPN and CDR2 is SVGIG (reference sequence). This CDR3 has 15 amino acids. Trimming shortened V by 1 base and J by 1 base, and 13 bases separated the two germline ends. The CDR3 DNA reads as TGTGCCTGGAGTGCCCGAGACAGAGAGAACACTGAAGCTTTCTTT. Its protein is CAWSARDRENTEAFF.

The gene calls are TRBV7-8 and TRBJ2-7; D might be TRBD1 (5 bases). The CDR3 is 13 residues long. V lost 1 base to trimming and J lost 2 bases, with 6 bases between them. Germline V gene data show CDR1 as SGHVS and CDR2 as FQNEAQ. CDR3 in amino acids: CASSLEGTYEQYF. DNA of the CDR3: TGTGCCAGCAGCTTAGAGGGGACCTACGAGCAGTACTTC.

The chain employs TRBV7-6 and TRBJ2-5; possibly TRBD2 for D (6 bases). Deletions cut 1 base from V and 2 bases from J, with 8 bases between. The CDR3 is made up of 14 amino acids. Germline V lookup: CDR1 SGHVS, CDR2 FNYEAQ. In DNA form, the CDR3 reads TGTGCCAGCAGCTTAGGCGGGACTCAAGAGACCCAGTACTTC. Amino acid sequence: CASSLGGTQETQYF.

Comment on this clone: The sample holds other DNA sequences that translate to the same CDR3. The gene calls are TRBV7-2 and TRBJ1-3; TRBD1 might be the D (5 bases). The CDR3 sequence is 15 residues long. CDR1 is SGHTA and CDR2 is FQGNSA in the germline V gene. The V and J ends lost 2 bases and 4 bases respectively, with 12 bases between them. This chain's CDR3 is CASSLISGPGNTIYF. The CDR3 DNA sequence: TGTGCCAGCAGCTTAATTTCAGGGCCAGGAAACACCATATATTTT. The full variable domain, its missing parts supplied by reference TRBV7-2 and TRBJ1-3, is GAGVSQSPSNKVTEKGKDVELRCDPISGHTALYWYRQSLGQGLEFLIYFQGNSAPDKSGLPSDRFSAERTGGSVSTLTIQRTQQEDSAVYLCASSLISGPGNTIYFGEGSWLTVV.

This rearrangement joins TRBV30 to TRBJ1-2, with D perhaps TRBD1 (5 bases). The germline CDR1 and CDR2 sequences are GTSNPN and SVGIG (reference sequence). Trimming removed 3 bases at V and 1 base at J, with 9 bases between. This CDR3 comprises 13 residues. CDR3 coding DNA: TGTGCCTGGAGACCTGACAGTAACTATGGCTACACCTTC. Its protein is CAWRPDSNYGYTF.

The chain recombines TRBV6-5 with TRBJ2-1; the D is unclear. The length of the CDR3 is 14 residues. Germline V CDR1 and CDR2: MNHEY, SVGAGI. The V gene lost 1 base and the J gene lost 5 bases, with 9 bases spanning the gap. The CDR3 DNA sequence: TGTGCCAGCAGTTACTTCCTAGGTAACAATGAGCAGTTCTTC. It specifies CASSYFLGNNEQFF.

The CDR3 reads CASNLGTSGWSSYEQYF. In DNA, the CDR3 is TGTGCCAGCAATCTGGGGACTAGCGGGTGGAGCTCCTACGAGCAGTACTTC. This chain links TRBV2 with TRBJ2-7, with 12 nucleotides matching TRBD2. Germline V lookup: CDR1 SNHLY, CDR2 FYNNEI. The CDR3 contains 17 residues. Germline trimming cut 7 bases from V and 0 bases from J; bases unmatched to any gene: 10.

This clone was detected only a few times. The rearrangement links TRBV5-1 to TRBJ2-2, with 8 bases lining up with TRBD1. CDR1 is SGHRS and CDR2 is YFSETQ in the germline V gene. V lost 4 bases and J lost 7; bases outside the gene matches: 6. This CDR3 has 14 amino acids. The CDR3 here is CASSTWTGNGELFF. In DNA form, the CDR3 reads TGCGCCAGCAGCACTTGGACAGGGAACGGGGAGCTGTTTTTT.

This clone was counted a single time. This CDR3 reads CASSPFRQPHQTEANNEQFF. In nucleotides, the CDR3 is TGTGCCAGCTCACCCTTCCGACAGCCCCACCAGACAGAGGCCAACAATGAGCAGTTCTTC. This sequence joins TRBV18 and TRBJ2-1; D is possibly TRBD1 (5 bases). The CDR3 totals 20 residues. Germline-derived CDR1 and CDR2 are KGHSH and LQKENI. V dropped 3 bases and J dropped 5 bases, with 29 bases sitting between them.

This clone was observed a few times. The chain is built from TRBV10-3 and TRBJ1-2; D ambiguous. Germline V gives CDR1 ENHRY, CDR2 SYGVKD. V was shortened by 0 bases and J by 3 bases, with 2 bases between the two germline ends. The CDR3 has 12 amino acids. CDR3: CAISESDYGYTF. The DNA for the CDR3 is TGTGCCATCAGTGAGTCCGACTATGGCTACACCTTC.

The chain has TRBV7-2 and TRBJ2-7; a weak D match, TRBD2 (6 bases). The CDR3 sequence is 13 residues long. Trimming took 5 bases from V and 4 from J, leaving 12 bases between them. CDR1 SGHTA and CDR2 FQGNSA come from the germline V gene. The DNA of the CDR3 is TGTGCCAGCAGCCTCCGTAGCGGATACGAGCAGTACTTC. Its protein product is CASSLRSGYEQYF.

In this sample, this clone turned up a few times. The rearrangement joins TRBV6-1 to TRBJ2-3; 10 nucleotides agree with TRBD2. Germline trimming cut 5 bases from V and 1 base from J; bases unmatched to any gene: 3. This CDR3 contains 15 residues. CDR1 MNHNS and CDR2 SASEGT come from the germline V gene. CDR3 in DNA: TGTGCCAGCAGTAGAACTAGCGGGGGCACAGATACGCAGTATTTT. Translation: CASSRTSGGTDTQYF.

J is TRBJ1-5 and V is TRBV25-1; 7 bases map to TRBD1. This CDR3 has 17 residues. Trimming took 2 bases from V and 6 from J; bases not matched to a gene: 13. In germline, CDR1 is MGHDK, CDR2 SYGVNS. Written as DNA, the CDR3 is TGTGCCAGCAGTGAAAACAGGGGAGAGTCTCCAAGTCAGCCCCAGCATTTT. Translating it yields CASSENRGESPSQPQHF.

The chain carries TRBV9 and TRBJ2-1; TRBD2 might be the D (5 bases). V lost 0 bases and J 6 bases, leaving 13 bases between the germline ends. The CDR3 runs to 15 residues. Germline V gives CDR1 SGDLS, CDR2 YYNGEE. CDR3 DNA sequence: TGTGCCAGCAGCGTAGGAGGGTCCCTATTCAATGAGCAGTTCTTC. Its protein is CASSVGGSLFNEQFF.

The rearrangement uses TRBV6-5 and TRBJ2-2; TRBD2 agrees at 7 bases. V lost 2 bases to trimming and J lost 6 bases; unmatched junction nucleotides: 9. There are 16 residues in the CDR3. The germline gives CDR1 MNHEY, CDR2 SVGAGI. The CDR3 loop is CASSYAGVRGSGELFF. The CDR3 region has the DNA TGTGCCAGCAGTTACGCGGGGGTTCGGGGGTCCGGGGAGCTGTTTTTT.